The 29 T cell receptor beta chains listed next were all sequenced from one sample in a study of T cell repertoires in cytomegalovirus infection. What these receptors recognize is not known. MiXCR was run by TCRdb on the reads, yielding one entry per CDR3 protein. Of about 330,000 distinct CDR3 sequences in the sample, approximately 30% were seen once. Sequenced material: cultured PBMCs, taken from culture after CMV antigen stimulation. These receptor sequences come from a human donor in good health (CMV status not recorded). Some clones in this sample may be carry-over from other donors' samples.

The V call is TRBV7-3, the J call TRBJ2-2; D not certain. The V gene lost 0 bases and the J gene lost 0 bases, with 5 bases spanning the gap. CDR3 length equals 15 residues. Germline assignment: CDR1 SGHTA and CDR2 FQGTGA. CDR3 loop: CASSLTTSNTGELFF. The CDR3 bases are TGTGCCAGCAGCTTAACGACGTCGAACACCGGGGAGCTGTTTTTT.

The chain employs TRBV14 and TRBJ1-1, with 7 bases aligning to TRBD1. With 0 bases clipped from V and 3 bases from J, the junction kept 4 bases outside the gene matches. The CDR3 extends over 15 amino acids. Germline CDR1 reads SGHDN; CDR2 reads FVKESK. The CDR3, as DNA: TGTGCCAGCAGCCAAGAAGGAGGGGGCGACACTGAAGCTTTCTTT. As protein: CASSQEGGGDTEAFF.

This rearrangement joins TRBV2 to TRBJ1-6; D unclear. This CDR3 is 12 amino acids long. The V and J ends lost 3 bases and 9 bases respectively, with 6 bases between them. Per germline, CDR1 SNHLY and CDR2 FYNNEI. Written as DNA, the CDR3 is TGTGCCAGCAGTGATAGTTTTTCACCCCTCCACTTT. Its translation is CASSDSFSPLHF.

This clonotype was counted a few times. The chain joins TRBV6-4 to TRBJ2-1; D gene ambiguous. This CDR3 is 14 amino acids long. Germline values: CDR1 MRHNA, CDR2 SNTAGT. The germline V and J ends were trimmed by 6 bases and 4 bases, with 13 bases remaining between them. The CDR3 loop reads CASSPRPGYNEQFF. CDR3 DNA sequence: TGTGCCAGCAGCCCTAGGCCCGGTTACAATGAGCAGTTCTTC.

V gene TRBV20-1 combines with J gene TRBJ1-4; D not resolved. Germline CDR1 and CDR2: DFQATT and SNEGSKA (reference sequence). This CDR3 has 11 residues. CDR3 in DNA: TGCAGAACCGAGGCGGGTGAAAAACTGTTTTTT. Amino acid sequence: CRTEAGEKLFF.

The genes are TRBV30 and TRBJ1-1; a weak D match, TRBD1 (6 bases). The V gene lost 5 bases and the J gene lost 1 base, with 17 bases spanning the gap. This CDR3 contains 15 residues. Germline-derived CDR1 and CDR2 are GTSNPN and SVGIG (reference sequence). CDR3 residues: CAWATGFWGNTEAFF. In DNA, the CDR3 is TGTGCCTGGGCCACAGGGTTTTGGGGGAACACTGAAGCTTTCTTT.

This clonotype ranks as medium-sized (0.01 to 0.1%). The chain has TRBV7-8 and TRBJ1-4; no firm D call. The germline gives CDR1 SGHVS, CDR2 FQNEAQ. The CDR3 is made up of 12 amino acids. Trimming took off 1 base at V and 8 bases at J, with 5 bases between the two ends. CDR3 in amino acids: CASSLGAEKLFF. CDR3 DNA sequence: TGTGCCAGCAGCTTAGGGGCCGAAAAACTGTTTTTT.

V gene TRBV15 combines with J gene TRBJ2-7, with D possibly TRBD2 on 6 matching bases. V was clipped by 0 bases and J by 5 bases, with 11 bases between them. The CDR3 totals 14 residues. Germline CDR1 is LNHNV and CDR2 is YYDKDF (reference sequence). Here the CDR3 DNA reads TGTGCCACCAGCAGAGATTCGGGCGGGAACGAGCAGTACTTC. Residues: CATSRDSGGNEQYF.

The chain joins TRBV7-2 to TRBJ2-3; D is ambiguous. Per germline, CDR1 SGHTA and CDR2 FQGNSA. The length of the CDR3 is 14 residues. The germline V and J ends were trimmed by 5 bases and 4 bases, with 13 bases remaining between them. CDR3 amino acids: CASSLRLTADTQYF. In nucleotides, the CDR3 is TGTGCCAGCAGCCTACGCTTGACCGCAGATACGCAGTATTTT.

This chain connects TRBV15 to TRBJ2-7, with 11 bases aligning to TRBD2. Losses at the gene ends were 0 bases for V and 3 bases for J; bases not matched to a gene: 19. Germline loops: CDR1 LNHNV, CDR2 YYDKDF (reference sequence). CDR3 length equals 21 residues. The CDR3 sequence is CATSRDRGGGALAGDHYEQYV. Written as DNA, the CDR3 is TGTGCCACCAGCAGAGATAGGGGTGGCGGAGCACTAGCGGGAGACCACTACGAGCAGTACGTC.

The CDR3 sequence is CSVSGTASILNTGELFF. The CDR3 DNA is TGCAGCGTGAGTGGGACCGCTTCTATTTTGAACACCGGGGAGCTGTTTTTT. The genes are TRBV29-1 and TRBJ2-2; D might be TRBD1 or TRBD2, each matching 5 bases. Germline-derived CDR1 and CDR2 are SQVTM and ANQGSEA. This CDR3 spans 17 amino acids. Trimming left V 6 bases short and J 1 base short, with 21 bases between.

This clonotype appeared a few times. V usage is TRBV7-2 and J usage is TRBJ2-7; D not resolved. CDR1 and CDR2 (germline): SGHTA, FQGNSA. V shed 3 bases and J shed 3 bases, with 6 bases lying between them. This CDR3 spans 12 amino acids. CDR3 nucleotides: TGTGCCAGCAGCTTTAGCCTCTACGAGCAGTACTTC. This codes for CASSFSLYEQYF.

The CDR3 loop reads CASSWGSENTEAFF. CDR3 nucleotide sequence: TGTGCCAGCAGTTGGGGCAGCGAGAACACTGAAGCTTTCTTT. The rearrangement uses TRBV27 and TRBJ1-1, with D possibly matching TRBD1 (5 bases). The CDR3 spans 14 residues. From germline, CDR1 is MNHEY and CDR2 SMNVEV (reference sequence). With 4 bases removed from V and 1 base from J, the gap between germline ends came to 10 bases.

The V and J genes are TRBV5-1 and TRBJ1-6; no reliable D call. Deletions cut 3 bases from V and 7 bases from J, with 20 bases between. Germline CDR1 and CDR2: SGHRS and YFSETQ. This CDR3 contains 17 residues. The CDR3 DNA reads TGCGCCAGCAGCTCTTCACACTCGGGTCAGAGGAATTCACCCCTCCACTTT. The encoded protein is CASSSSHSGQRNSPLHF.

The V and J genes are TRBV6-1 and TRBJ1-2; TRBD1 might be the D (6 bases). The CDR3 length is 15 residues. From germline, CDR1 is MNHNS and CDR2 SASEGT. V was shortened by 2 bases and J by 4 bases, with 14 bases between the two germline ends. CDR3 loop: CASSENVRGLYGYTF. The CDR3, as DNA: TGTGCCAGCAGTGAAAACGTCAGGGGCCTCTATGGCTACACCTTC.

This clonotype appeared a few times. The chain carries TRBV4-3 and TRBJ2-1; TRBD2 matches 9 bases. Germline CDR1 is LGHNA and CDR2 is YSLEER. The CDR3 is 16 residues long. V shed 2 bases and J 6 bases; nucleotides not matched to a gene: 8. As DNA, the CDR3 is TGCGCCAGCAGCCAAAGTAGCGGGAGCTATATCAATGAGCAGTTCTTC. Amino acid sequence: CASSQSSGSYINEQFF.

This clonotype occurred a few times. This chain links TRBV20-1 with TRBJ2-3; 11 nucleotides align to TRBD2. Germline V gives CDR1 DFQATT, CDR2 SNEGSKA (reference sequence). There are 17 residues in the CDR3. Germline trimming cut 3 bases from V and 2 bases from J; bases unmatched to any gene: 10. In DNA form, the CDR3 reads TGCAGTGCTAGTGCCACTAGCGGGAGCGGGCACACAGATACGCAGTATTTT. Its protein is CSASATSGSGHTDTQYF.

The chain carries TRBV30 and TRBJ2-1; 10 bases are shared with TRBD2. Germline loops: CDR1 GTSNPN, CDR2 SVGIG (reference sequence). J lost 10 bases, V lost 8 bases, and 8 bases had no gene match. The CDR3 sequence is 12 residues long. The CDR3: CAQAELAGEQFF. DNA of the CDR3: TGTGCCCAGGCCGAACTAGCGGGAGAGCAGTTCTTC.

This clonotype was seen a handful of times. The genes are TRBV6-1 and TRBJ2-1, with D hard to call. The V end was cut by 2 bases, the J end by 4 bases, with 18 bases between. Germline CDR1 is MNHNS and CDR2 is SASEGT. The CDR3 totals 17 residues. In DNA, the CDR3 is TGTGCCAGCAGTGAACGGTTCCGGCAGGTTCGATACAATGAGCAGTTCTTC. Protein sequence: CASSERFRQVRYNEQFF.

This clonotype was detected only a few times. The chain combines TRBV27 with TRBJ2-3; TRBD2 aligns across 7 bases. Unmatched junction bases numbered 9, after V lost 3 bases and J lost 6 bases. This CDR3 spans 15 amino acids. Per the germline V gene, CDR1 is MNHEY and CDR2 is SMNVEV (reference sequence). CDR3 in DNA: TGTGCCAGCAGTTTCTCTAGCGGAGGGCTCGATACGCAGTATTTT. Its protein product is CASSFSSGGLDTQYF.

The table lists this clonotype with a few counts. As DNA, the CDR3 is TGTGCCAGCAGACAACAGGGTAATACTTTCTTT. It yields the protein CASRQQGNTFF. V is TRBV27 and J is TRBJ1-1, with a possible D match to TRBD1 (6 bases). V was shortened by 6 bases and J by 12 bases, with 14 bases between the two germline ends. The CDR3 sequence is 11 residues long. Germline V gene data show CDR1 as MNHEY and CDR2 as SMNVEV (reference sequence).

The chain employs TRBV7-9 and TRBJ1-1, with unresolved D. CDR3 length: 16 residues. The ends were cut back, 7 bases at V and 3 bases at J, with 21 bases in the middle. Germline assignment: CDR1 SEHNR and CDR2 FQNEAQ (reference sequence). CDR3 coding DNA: TGTGCCAGCATCCTGTTGGGAGAGGAGGAGGACACTGAAGCTTTCTTT. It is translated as CASILLGEEEDTEAFF.

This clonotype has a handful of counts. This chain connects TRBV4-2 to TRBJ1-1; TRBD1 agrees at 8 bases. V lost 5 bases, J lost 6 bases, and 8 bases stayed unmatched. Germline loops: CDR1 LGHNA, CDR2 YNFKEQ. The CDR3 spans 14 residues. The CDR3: CASSKTGGASEAFF. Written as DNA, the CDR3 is TGTGCCAGCAGCAAAACAGGGGGAGCTTCTGAAGCTTTCTTT.

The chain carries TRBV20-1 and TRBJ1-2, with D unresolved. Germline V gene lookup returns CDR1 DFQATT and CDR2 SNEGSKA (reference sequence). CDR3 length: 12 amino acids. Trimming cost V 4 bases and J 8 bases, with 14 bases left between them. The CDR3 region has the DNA TGCAGTGCTAAGCCTGGGATTGAGGGCTACACCTTC. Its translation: CSAKPGIEGYTF.

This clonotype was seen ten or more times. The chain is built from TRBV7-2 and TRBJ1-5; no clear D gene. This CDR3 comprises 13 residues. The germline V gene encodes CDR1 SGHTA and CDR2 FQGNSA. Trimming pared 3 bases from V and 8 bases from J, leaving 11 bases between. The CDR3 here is CASSFVSPEPQHF. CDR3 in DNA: TGTGCCAGCAGCTTCGTCTCCCCGGAGCCCCAGCATTTT.

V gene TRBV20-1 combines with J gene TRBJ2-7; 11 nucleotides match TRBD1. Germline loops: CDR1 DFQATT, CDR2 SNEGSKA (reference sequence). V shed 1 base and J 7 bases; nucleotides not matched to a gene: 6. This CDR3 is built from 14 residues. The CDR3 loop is CSARAGTGGDEQYF. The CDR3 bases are TGCAGTGCTAGAGCCGGGACAGGGGGAGATGAGCAGTACTTC.

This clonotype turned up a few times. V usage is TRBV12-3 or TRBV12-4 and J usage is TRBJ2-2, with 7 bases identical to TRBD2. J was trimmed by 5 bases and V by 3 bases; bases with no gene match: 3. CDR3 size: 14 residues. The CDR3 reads CASSFNSGTGELFF. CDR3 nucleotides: TGTGCCAGCAGTTTTAATAGCGGGACCGGGGAGCTGTTTTTT.

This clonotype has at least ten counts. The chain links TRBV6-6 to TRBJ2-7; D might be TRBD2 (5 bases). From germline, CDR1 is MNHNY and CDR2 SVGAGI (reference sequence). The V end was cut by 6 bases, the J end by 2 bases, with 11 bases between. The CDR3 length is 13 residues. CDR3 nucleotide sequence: TGTGCCAGCAGCCCAGACGGGACCTACGAGCAGTACTTC. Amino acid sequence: CASSPDGTYEQYF.

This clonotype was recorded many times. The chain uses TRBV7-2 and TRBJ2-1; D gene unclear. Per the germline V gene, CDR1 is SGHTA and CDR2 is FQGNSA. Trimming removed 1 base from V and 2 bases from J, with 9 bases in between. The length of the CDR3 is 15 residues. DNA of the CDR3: TGTGCCAGCAGCTTAGGGTGGGCTACCTACAATGAGCAGTTCTTC. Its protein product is CASSLGWATYNEQFF.